Listed here are 11 T cell receptor beta chains from one sample, sequenced in a study of T-cell reconstitution after alpha-beta-depleted transplantation in children. During its preparation, the TCRbeta library received unique molecular identifiers. TCRdb recomputed calls from the PCR reads with MiXCR, one row per CDR3 protein. The table shows about 600,000 distinct CDR3 sequences, with over 10% occurring only once. Material: PBMCs, mostly from graft donor cells, obtained 360 days after TCRalphabeta/CD19-depleted stem cell transplant. These TCRs come from a male patient aged 10 to 17 who had a stem cell transplant for acute myeloid leukemia, so the T cells may come from the graft donor.

This clonotype turned up a few times. This chain links TRBV20-1 with TRBJ2-3; D remains ambiguous. V was shortened by 1 base and J by 6 bases, with 14 bases between the two germline ends. The germline gives CDR1 DFQATT, CDR2 SNEGSKA (reference sequence). The CDR3 extends over 14 amino acids. The CDR3 here is CSARGWSTYDTQYF. The CDR3 region has the DNA TGCAGTGCTAGAGGCTGGAGTACATACGATACGCAGTATTTT.

This clonotype came up many times. The chain couples TRBV5-1 to TRBJ1-4; D is uncertain. The germline CDR1 and CDR2 sequences are SGHRS and YFSETQ. V shed 0 bases and J shed 7 bases, with 19 bases lying between them. The CDR3 runs 17 residues. In nucleotides, the CDR3 is TGCGCCAGCAGCTTGGTAGGCTTGGCGTTTGGGAGTGAAAAACTGTTTTTT. Amino acid sequence: CASSLVGLAFGSEKLFF.

V is TRBV20-1 and J is TRBJ2-7; no clear D gene. The CDR3 has 11 amino acids. The germline CDR1 and CDR2 sequences are DFQATT and SNEGSKA (reference sequence). Trimming shortened V by 6 bases and J by 11 bases, and 17 bases separated the two germline ends. DNA of the CDR3: TGCAGTGCCCTTACGGGCTATCAGGAGTACTTC. Translating gives CSALTGYQEYF.

In its sample, this clonotype was seen a few times. The chain has TRBV28 and TRBJ2-5; maybe TRBD1 (6 bases). CDR1 MDHEN and CDR2 SYDVKM come from the germline V gene. The CDR3 is 13 amino acids. Trimming took 3 bases from V and 5 from J, leaving 10 bases between them. The CDR3 spells CASSLGAEETQYF. The DNA of the CDR3 is TGTGCCAGCAGTTTGGGGGCTGAGGAGACCCAGTACTTC.

The V and J genes are TRBV11-2 and TRBJ2-5; no clear D. Germline V lookup: CDR1 SGHAT, CDR2 FQNNGV. The CDR3 consists of 16 residues. V was shortened by 2 bases and J by 1 base, with 14 bases between the two germline ends. The DNA of the CDR3 is TGTGCCAGCAGCTTATGGATAGGGTCTAGCCAAGAGACCCAGTACTTC. This codes for CASSLWIGSSQETQYF.

This clonotype was recorded a few times. This rearrangement joins TRBV15 to TRBJ1-1; 7 bases match TRBD1. Germline lookup yields CDR1 LNHNV and CDR2 YYDKDF (reference sequence). Germline trimming cut 5 bases from V and 5 bases from J; bases unmatched to any gene: 2. This CDR3 spans 12 amino acids. The CDR3, as DNA: TGTGCCACCAGCCGACAGGGAACTGAAGCTTTCTTT. Translated: CATSRQGTEAFF. The variable domain in full, completed from reference TRBV15 and TRBJ1-1, reads DAMVIQNPRYQVTQFGKPVTLSCSQTLNHNVMYWYQQKSSQAPKLLFHYYDKDFNNEADTPDNFQSRRPNTSFCFLDIRSPGLGDTAMYLCATSRQGTEAFFGQGTRLTVV.

The rearrangement joins TRBV20-1 to TRBJ2-2; D could derive from TRBD1 or TRBD2 (5 bases each). The CDR3 covers 17 residues. CDR1 and CDR2 (germline): DFQATT, SNEGSKA (reference sequence). Trimming cost V 8 bases and J 1 base, with 23 bases left between them. The CDR3 here is CSTTGTPVALNTGELFF. The CDR3 nucleotides read TGCAGTACCACCGGGACCCCCGTCGCCTTGAACACCGGGGAGCTGTTTTTT.

This clonotype was seen just once. This may arise from a read error, as a much more abundant clone is one base away. The chain couples TRBV20-1 to TRBJ2-2, with 7 nucleotides matching TRBD2. The length of the CDR3 is 16 residues. CDR1 DFQATT and CDR2 SNEGSKA come from the germline V gene (reference sequence). In DNA form, the CDR3 reads TGCTGTGCTAGAGATCCGCGGACTAGACCCACCGGGGAGCTGTTTTTT. Its protein is CCARDPRTRPTGELFF.

CDR3: CASSVQGLVFTDTQYF. DNA of the CDR3: TGTGCCAGCTCCGTTCAAGGACTAGTCTTCACAGATACGCAGTATTTT. V gene TRBV18 combines with J gene TRBJ2-3, with TRBD2 identical over 7 bases. The CDR3 spans 16 residues. The V gene end was trimmed by 6 bases and the J gene end by 2 bases; junction bases not matched to a gene: 11. The germline V gene has CDR1 KGHSH and CDR2 LQKENI.

This clonotype was detected a few times. The J gene is TRBJ2-7, the V gene TRBV25-1, with D tentatively TRBD1 (6 bases). The CDR3 covers 14 residues. The V end was cut by 2 bases, the J end by 0 bases, with 8 bases between. The germline gives CDR1 MGHDK, CDR2 SYGVNS. The CDR3 coding sequence is TGTGCCAGCAGTGAAGGGACACGCTCCTACGAGCAGTACTTC. Translation: CASSEGTRSYEQYF.

This chain connects TRBV20-1 to TRBJ2-6; possibly TRBD1 for D (6 bases). Germline values: CDR1 DFQATT, CDR2 SNEGSKA (reference sequence). V lost 1 base and J 2 bases, leaving 18 bases between the germline ends. The CDR3 has 18 residues. CDR3: CSARGLGGGVAGANVLTF. The CDR3 DNA sequence: TGCAGTGCTAGAGGGTTAGGGGGTGGGGTGGCTGGGGCCAACGTCCTGACTTTC.